This TCR beta chain stems from a study of T cell repertoires in cytomegalovirus infection. The germline CDR1 and CDR2 sequences are MNHNY and SVGAGI (reference sequence). Between the trimmed V and J ends, which lost 0 bases and 1 base, there was a span of 6 bases. The CDR3 covers 14 residues. This clonotype has a count of ten or more. TCRdb analysed the reads with MiXCR anew, one entry per CDR3 protein. The table lists under 350,000 distinct CDR3 sequences, around 9.6% of them singletons. The sequencing input was PBMCs. The sequence was obtained from a human donor in good health (CMV status not recorded). Some clones in this sample may be carry-over from other donors' samples. The rearrangement uses TRBV6-6 and TRBJ1-1, with no clear D. This chain's CDR3 is CASSYSKWNTEAFF. The CDR3 DNA is TGTGCCAGCAGTTACTCGAAGTGGAACACTGAAGCTTTCTTT.